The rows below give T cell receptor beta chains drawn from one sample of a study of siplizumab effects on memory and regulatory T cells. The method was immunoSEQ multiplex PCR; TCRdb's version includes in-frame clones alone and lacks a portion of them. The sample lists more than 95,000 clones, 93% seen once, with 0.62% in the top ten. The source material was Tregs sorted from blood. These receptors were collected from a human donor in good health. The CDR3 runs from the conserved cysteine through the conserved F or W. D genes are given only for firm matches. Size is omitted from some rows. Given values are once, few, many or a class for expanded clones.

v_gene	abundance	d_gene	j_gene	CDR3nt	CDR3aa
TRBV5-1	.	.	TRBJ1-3	TGTGCCACCTCAGCTTGGGTCAAGGGTGGAAACACCATATATTTT	CATSAWVKGGNTIYF
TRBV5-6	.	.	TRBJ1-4	TGTGCCAGCAGCGGATTTACTCTTAATGAAAAACTGTTTTTT	CASSGFTLNEKLFF
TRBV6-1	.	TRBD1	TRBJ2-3	TGTGCCAGCGGAAGACAGGGGTGGGATACGCAGTATTTT	CASGRQGWDTQYF
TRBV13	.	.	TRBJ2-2	TGTGCCAGCAGTCCTAGGGCCTCGGGGGAGCTGTTTTTT	CASSPRASGELFF
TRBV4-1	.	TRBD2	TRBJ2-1	TGCGCCAGCAGCCAGAATAGCGGGGGGGTCAATGAGCAGTTCTTC	CASSQNSGGVNEQFF
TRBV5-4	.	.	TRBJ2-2	TGTGCCAGCAGCTTGCCGTCCTCTAGGGGAACCGGGGAGCTGTTTTTT	CASSLPSSRGTGELFF
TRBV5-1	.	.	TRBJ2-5	TGCGCCAGCAGCTTGCTGGCTAGCGAGGGAAAGACCCAGTACTTC	CASSLLASEGKTQYF
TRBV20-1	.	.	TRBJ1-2	TGCAGTGCCAGGGCCTATGGCTACACCTTC	CSARAYGYTF
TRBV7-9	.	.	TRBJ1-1	TGTGCCAGCAGCTTCGGCAGGGCGGGCACTGAAGCTTTCTTT	CASSFGRAGTEAFF
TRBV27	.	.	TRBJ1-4	TGTGCCAGCAGTCGGACGGCGAGGGAAAAACTGTTTTTT	CASSRTAREKLFF
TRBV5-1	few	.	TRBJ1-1	TGCGCCAGCAGCTCTACTACGGGCACTGAAGCTTTCTTT	CASSSTTGTEAFF
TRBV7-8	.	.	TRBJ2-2	TGTGCCAGCAGCTCCCCGTGGCCGAACACCGGGGAGCTGTTTTTT	CASSSPWPNTGELFF
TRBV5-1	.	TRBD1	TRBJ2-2	TGCGCCAGCAGCACTCTTCCGGGACAGCTAACCACCGGAGAGCTGTTTTTT	CASSTLPGQLTTGELFF
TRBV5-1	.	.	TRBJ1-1	TGCGCCAGCAGCTTGGCCTTGGTTGGGAACACTGAAGCTTTCTTT	CASSLALVGNTEAFF
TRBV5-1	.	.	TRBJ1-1	TGCGCCAGCAGCTTACCGCGGGCTCAGGAAGCTTTCTTT	CASSLPRAQEAFF
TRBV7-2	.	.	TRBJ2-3	TGTGCCAGCAGCTTAGCCCTCACAGATACGCAGTATTTT	CASSLALTDTQYF
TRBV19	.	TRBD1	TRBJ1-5	TGTGCCAGCGGGACAGTTCAGCCCCAGCATTTT	CASGTVQPQHF
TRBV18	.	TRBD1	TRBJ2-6	TGTGCCAGCTCACGGGACAGGGGCTCTGCAGGGGCCAACGTCCTGACTTTC	CASSRDRGSAGANVLTF
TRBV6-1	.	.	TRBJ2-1	TGTGCCAGCTGGTGGGGGTGGTCATACAATGAGCAGTTCTTC	CASWWGWSYNEQFF
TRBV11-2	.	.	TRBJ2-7	TGTGCCAGCAGCTTAGTCCCAGATCCCTACGAGCAGTACTTC	CASSLVPDPYEQYF
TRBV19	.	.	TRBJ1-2	TGTGCCAGTAGTCTCCGACCAAGCGGCTATGGCTACACCTTC	CASSLRPSGYGYTF
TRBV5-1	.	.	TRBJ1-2	TGCGCCAGCGCAGGGGCTTGGTACTATGGCTACACCTTC	CASAGAWYYGYTF
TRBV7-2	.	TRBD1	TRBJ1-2	TGTGCCAGCAGCCCACAGGGGGCTTGGGGCTATGGCTACACCTTC	CASSPQGAWGYGYTF
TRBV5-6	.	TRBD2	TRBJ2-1	TGTGCCAGCAGCAGGACTAGCGGGGGGGCCCCCCTAGGTGAGCAGTTCTTC	CASSRTSGGAPLGEQFF
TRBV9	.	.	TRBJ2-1	TGTGCCAGCAGCGTAGAGTTATTTAGCTCCTACAATGAGCAGTTCTTC	CASSVELFSSYNEQFF
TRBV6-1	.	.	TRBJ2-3	TGTGCCAGCAGTGGAGGGGCAGATACGCAGTATTTT	CASSGGADTQYF
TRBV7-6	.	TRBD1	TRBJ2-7	TGTGCCAGCAGCTTAGCGGGACAGGGCGTCGAGCAGTACTTC	CASSLAGQGVEQYF
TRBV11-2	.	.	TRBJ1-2	TGTGCCAGCAGCCGTATACAACGCTCAGACTATGGCTACACCTTC	CASSRIQRSDYGYTF
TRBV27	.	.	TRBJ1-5	TGTGCCAGCAGTTTATTGGGCAATCAGCCCCAGCATTTT	CASSLLGNQPQHF
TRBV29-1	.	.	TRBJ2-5	TGCAGCGTTGAATACAGGGCTCGGGAGACCCAGTACTTC	CSVEYRARETQYF
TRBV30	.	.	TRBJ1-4	TGTGCCTGGAACGGGGGCCGGACGACAACTAATGAAAAACTGTTTTTT	CAWNGGRTTTNEKLFF
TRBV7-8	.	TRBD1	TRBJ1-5	TGTGCCAGCAGCCCCGACAGGGTGGGGCGCAATCAGCCCCAGCATTTT	CASSPDRVGRNQPQHF
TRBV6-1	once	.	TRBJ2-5	TGTGCCAGCATGGAGGGGACCCAGTACTTC	CASMEGTQYF
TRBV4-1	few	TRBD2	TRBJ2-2	TGCGCCAGCAGCAACGGACTAGCGGGAGTCACCGGGGAGCTGTTTTTT	CASSNGLAGVTGELFF
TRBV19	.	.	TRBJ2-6	TGTGCCAGTAAGGGTCTGGTCCTGACTTTC	CASKGLVLTF
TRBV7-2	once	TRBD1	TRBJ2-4	TGTGCCAGCAGCCGGGACGGGGCAGGGGGCAACATTCAGTACTTC	CASSRDGAGGNIQYF
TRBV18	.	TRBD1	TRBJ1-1	TGTGCCAGCTCACCGGGACAGGGAGGGACTGAAGCTTTCTTT	CASSPGQGGTEAFF
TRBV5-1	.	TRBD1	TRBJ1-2	TGCGCCAGCAGCCGTGACAGGGTCGTTGGCTACACCTTC	CASSRDRVVGYTF
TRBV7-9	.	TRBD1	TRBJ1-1	TGTGCCAGCAGCATAACCGGGACAGGCAACGCTGAAGCTTTCTTT	CASSITGTGNAEAFF
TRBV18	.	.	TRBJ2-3	TGTGCCAGCTCACCGGAGGGCAACACAGATACGCAGTATTTT	CASSPEGNTDTQYF
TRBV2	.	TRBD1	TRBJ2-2	TGTGCCAGCAGTGAAACAGGGGGGACCGGGGAGCTGTTTTTT	CASSETGGTGELFF
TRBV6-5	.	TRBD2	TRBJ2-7	TGTGCCAGCAGTGCTAGCGGGGGGAGACGGGAGCAGTACTTC	CASSASGGRREQYF
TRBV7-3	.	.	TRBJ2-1	TGTGCCAGCAGCTTCGGCGCGAGTCACAATGAGCAGTTCTTC	CASSFGASHNEQFF
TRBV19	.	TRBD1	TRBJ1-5	TGTGCCAGTAGTAACCGGGACAGGGGTTATTTGCAGCCCCAGCATTTT	CASSNRDRGYLQPQHF
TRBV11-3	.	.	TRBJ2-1	TGTGCCAGCAGCTTGGGGATCAATGAGCAGTTCTTC	CASSLGINEQFF
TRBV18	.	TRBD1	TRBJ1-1	TGTGCCAGCTGCCGGGGACAGGGATGGACTGAAGCTTTCTTT	CASCRGQGWTEAFF
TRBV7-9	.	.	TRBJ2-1	TGTGCCAGCCTTATACTAGGCAGCTCCTACAATGAGCAGTTCTTC	CASLILGSSYNEQFF
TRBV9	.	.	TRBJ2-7	TGTGCCAGCAGCGAGGGACACCGGGGGACCTACGAGCAGTACTTC	CASSEGHRGTYEQYF
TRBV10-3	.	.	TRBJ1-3	TGTGCCATCAGTGACTTAAACACCATATATTTT	CAISDLNTIYF
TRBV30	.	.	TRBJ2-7	TGTGCCTGGAACCGGGCCCCCCTCCAGCAGTACTTC	CAWNRAPLQQYF
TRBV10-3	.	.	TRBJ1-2	TGTGCCATCAGTGAGGGGACGCGTAGGTATGGCTACACCTTC	CAISEGTRRYGYTF
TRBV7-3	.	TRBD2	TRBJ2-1	TGTGCCAGCAGCCCCGGGACTAGCGCTGTTGGTGAGCAGTTCTTC	CASSPGTSAVGEQFF
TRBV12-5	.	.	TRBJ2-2	TGTGCTAGTGGTTTTTTAGACCTGGGCACCGGGGAGCTGTTTTTT	CASGFLDLGTGELFF
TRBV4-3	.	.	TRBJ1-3	TGCGCCAGCAGCCAAGATTCAGGGAGTATAAACACCATATATTTT	CASSQDSGSINTIYF